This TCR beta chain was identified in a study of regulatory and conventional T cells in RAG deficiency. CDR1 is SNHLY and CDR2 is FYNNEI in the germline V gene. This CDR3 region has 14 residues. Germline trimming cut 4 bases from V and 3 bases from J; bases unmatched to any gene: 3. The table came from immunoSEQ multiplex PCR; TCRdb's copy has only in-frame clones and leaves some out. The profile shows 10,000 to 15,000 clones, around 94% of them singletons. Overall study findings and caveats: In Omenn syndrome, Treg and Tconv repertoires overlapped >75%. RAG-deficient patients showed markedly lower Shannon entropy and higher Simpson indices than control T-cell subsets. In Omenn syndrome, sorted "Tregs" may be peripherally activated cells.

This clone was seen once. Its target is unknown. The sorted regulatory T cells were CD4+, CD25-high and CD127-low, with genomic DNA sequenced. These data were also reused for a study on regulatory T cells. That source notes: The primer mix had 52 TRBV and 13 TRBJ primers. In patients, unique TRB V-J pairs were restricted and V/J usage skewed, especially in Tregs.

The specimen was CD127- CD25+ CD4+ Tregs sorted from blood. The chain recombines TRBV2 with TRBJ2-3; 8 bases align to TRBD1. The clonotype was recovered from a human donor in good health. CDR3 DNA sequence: TGTGCCAGCAGTGGCAGGGGGCTGACAGATACGCAGTATTTT. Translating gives CASSGRGLTDTQYF.